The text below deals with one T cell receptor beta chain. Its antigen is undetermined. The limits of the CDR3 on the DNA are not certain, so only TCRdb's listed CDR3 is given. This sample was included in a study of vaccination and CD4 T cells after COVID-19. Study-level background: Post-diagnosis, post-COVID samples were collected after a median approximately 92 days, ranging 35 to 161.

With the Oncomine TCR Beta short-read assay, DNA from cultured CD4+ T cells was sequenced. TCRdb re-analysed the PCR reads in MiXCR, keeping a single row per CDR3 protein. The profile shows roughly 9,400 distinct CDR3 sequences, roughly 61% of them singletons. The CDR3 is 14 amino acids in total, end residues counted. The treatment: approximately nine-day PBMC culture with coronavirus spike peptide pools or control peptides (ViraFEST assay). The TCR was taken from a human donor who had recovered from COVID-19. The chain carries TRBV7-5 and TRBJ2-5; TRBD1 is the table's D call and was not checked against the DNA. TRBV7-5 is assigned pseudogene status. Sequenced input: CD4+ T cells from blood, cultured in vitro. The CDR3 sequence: CISVSGGGQETQYF.